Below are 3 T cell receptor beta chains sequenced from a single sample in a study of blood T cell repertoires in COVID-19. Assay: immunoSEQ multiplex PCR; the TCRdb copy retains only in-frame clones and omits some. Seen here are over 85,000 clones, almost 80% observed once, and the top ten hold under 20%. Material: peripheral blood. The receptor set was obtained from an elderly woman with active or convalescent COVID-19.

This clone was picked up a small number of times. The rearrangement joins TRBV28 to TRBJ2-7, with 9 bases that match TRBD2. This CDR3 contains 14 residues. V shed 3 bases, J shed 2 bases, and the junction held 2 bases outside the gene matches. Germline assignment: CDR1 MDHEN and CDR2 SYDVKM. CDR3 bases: TGTGCCAGCAGTTTTAGCGGGGGTACCTACGAGCAGTACTTC. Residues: CASSFSGGTYEQYF.

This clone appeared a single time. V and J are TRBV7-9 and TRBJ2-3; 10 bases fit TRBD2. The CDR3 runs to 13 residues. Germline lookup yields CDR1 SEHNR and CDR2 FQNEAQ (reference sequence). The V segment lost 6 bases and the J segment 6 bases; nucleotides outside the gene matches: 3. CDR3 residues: CASRLAGVDTQYF. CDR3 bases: TGTGCCAGCAGGCTAGCGGGAGTGGATACGCAGTATTTT.

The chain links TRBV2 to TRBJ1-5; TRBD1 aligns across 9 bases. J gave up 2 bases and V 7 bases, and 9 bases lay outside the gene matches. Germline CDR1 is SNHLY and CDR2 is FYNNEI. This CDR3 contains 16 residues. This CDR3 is CASKWDRDGGNQPQHF. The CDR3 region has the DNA TGTGCCAGCAAGTGGGACAGGGATGGAGGCAATCAGCCCCAGCATTTT.